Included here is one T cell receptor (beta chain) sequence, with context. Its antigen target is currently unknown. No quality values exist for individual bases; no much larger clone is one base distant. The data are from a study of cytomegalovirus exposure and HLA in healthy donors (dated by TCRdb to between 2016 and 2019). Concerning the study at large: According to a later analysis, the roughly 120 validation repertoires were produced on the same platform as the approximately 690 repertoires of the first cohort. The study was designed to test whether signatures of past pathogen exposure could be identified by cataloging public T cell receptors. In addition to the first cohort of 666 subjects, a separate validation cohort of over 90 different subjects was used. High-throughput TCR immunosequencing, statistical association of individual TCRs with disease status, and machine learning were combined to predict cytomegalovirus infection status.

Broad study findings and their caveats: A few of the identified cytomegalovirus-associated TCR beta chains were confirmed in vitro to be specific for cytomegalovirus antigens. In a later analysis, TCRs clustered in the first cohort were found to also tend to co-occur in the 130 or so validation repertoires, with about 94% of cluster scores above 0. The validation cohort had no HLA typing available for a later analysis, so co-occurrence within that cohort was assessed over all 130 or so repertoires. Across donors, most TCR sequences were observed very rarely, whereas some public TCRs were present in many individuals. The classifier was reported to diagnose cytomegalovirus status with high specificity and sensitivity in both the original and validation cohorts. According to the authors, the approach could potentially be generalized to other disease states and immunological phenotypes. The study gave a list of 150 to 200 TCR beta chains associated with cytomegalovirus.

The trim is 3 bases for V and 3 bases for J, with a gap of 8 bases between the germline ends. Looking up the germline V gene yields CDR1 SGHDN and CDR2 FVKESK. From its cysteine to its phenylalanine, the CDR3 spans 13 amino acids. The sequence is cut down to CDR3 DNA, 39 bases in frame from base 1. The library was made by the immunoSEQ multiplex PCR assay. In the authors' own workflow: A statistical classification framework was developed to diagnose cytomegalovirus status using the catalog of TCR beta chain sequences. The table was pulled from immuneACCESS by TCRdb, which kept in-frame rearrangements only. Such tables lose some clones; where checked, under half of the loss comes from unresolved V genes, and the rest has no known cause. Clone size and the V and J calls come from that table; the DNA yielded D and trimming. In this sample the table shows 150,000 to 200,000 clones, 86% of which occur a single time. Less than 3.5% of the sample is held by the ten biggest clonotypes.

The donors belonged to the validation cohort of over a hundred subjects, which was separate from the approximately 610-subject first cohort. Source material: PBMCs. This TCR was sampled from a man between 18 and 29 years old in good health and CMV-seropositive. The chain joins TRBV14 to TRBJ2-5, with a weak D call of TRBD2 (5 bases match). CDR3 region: CASSQDGKETQYF. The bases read TGTGCCAGCAGCCAGGACGGGAAAGAGACCCAGTACTTC.